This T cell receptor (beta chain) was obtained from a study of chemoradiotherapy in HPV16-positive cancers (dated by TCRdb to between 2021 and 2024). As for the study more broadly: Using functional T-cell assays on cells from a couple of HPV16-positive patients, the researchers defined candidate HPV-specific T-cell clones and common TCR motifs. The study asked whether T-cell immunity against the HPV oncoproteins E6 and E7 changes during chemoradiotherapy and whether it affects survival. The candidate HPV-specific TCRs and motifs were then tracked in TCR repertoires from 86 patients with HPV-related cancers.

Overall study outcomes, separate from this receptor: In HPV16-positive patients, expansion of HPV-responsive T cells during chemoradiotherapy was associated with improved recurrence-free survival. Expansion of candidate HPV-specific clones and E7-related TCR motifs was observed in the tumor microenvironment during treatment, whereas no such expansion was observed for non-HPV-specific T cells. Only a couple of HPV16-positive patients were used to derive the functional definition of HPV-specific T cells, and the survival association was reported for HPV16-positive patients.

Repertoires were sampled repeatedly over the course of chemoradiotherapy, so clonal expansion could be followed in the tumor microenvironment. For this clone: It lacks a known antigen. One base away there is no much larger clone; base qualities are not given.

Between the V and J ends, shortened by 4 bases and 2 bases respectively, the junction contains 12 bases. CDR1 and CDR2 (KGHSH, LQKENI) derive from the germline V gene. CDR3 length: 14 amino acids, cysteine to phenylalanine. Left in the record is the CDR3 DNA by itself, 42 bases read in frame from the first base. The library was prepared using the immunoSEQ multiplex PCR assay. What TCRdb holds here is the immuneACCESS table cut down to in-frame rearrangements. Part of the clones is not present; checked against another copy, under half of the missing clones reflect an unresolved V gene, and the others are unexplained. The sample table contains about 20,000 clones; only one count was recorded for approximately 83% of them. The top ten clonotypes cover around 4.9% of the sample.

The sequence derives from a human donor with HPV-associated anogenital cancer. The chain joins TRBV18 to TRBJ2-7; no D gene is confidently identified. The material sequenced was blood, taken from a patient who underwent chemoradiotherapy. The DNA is TGTGCCAGCTCACTCCTTGGACGCCCCTACGAGCAGTACTTC. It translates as CASSLLGRPYEQYF.